These 29 T cell receptor beta chains originate from one sample sequenced in a study of blood T cell repertoires in COVID-19. Profiled with immunoSEQ multiplex PCR; TCRdb holds only in-frame clones, not every one. In the table there are fewer than 300,000 clones, 70% to 90% of which are singletons. Sequenced input: peripheral blood. These receptors were taken from a human donor with COVID-19, enrolled during active disease. The donor label of this sample is uncertain.

The chain carries TRBV19 and TRBJ2-7; tentative D call: TRBD1 (7 bases). The CDR3 sequence is 13 residues long. In germline, CDR1 is LNHDA, CDR2 SQIVND (reference sequence). V shed 5 bases and J shed 5 bases, with 13 bases lying between them. The CDR3 sequence is CASSPLRGDEQYF. CDR3 nucleotides: TGTGCCAGTAGTCCACTCAGGGGGGACGAGCAGTACTTC.

This clone turned up a few times. This chain connects TRBV27 to TRBJ1-5; TRBD1 agrees at 10 bases. Per germline, CDR1 MNHEY and CDR2 SMNVEV (reference sequence). Germline trimming cut 5 bases from V and 0 bases from J; bases unmatched to any gene: 7. This CDR3 has 17 amino acids. The CDR3 DNA reads TGTGCCAGCAGTCCCCTGGACAGGGGGAATAGCAATCAGCCCCAGCATTTT. This gives the protein CASSPLDRGNSNQPQHF.

The J gene is TRBJ1-2, the V gene TRBV19; 7 nucleotides agree with TRBD1. Germline loops: CDR1 LNHDA, CDR2 SQIVND (reference sequence). This CDR3 contains 13 residues. J lost 4 bases, V lost 8 bases, and 7 bases had no gene match. CDR3 in amino acids: CASAGGLTYGYTF. CDR3 coding DNA: TGTGCCAGTGCAGGGGGGTTAACCTATGGCTACACCTTC. Full variable domain (missing parts from reference TRBV19 and TRBJ1-2): DGGITQSPKYLFRKEGQNVTLSCEQNLNHDAMYWYRQDPGQGLRLIYYSQIVNDFQKGDIAEGYSVSREKKESFPLTVTSAQKNPTAFYLCASAGGLTYGYTFGSGTRLTVV.

The chain is built from TRBV30 and TRBJ1-4; D call uncertain. V was pared by 4 bases and J by 10 bases, with 16 bases between. Germline-derived CDR1 and CDR2 are GTSNPN and SVGIG (reference sequence). CDR3 length equals 13 residues. CDR3: CAWNGGSEGKLFF. DNA for the CDR3: TGTGCCTGGAATGGAGGGTCGGAGGGAAAACTGTTTTTT.

V is TRBV7-3 and J is TRBJ2-3; 7 nucleotides match TRBD2. V shed 1 base and J 3 bases; nucleotides not matched to a gene: 7. Germline CDR1 SGHTA, CDR2 FQGTGA. CDR3 length: 16 residues. The CDR3 DNA reads as TGTGCCAGCAGCTTAAACCCCCGAGCGGGGACAGATACGCAGTATTTT. It translates to CASSLNPRAGTDTQYF.

The V call is TRBV3-1 (or the pseudogene TRBV3-2), the J call TRBJ1-1; weak D call: TRBD1 (6 bases). The CDR3 loop spans 16 amino acids. In germline, CDR1 is LGHDT, CDR2 YNNKEL (reference sequence). The V end was cut by 0 bases, the J end by 2 bases, with 13 bases between. CDR3 region: CASSQEVWGHNTEAFF. CDR3 sequence (DNA): TGTGCCAGCAGCCAAGAGGTGTGGGGACACAACACTGAAGCTTTCTTT.

This clone appeared a single time. The rearrangement joins TRBV3-1 (or the pseudogene TRBV3-2) to TRBJ1-2; 7 nucleotides align to TRBD1. The CDR3 covers 16 residues. After removal of 1 base from V and 8 bases from J, the junction contained 13 bases not matched to a gene. CDR1 is LGHDT, CDR2 YNNKEL, per germline (reference sequence). CDR3 DNA sequence: TGTGCCAGCAGCCAAGTTGGGGCAGGGGGGCTTCAGGGCTACACCTTC. The encoded protein is CASSQVGAGGLQGYTF.

This chain joins TRBV12-3 or TRBV12-4 and TRBJ1-5, with 7 nucleotides matching TRBD1. The V gene end was trimmed by 6 bases and the J gene end by 11 bases; junction bases not matched to a gene: 7. The CDR3 covers 12 residues. CDR3 nucleotides: TGTGCCAGCAGCCCACAGGGGTCTGCCCAGCATTTT. It specifies CASSPQGSAQHF.

J is TRBJ2-1 and V is TRBV11-3, with TRBD2 as a possible D gene (6 bases). Trimming shortened V by 5 bases and J by 8 bases, and 16 bases separated the two germline ends. CDR1 is SGHNT, CDR2 YENEEA, per germline. There are 14 residues in the CDR3. The DNA for the CDR3 is TGTGCCAGCAGCCCCCGCGCTAGCGCCGATGAGCAGTTCTTC. It translates to CASSPRASADEQFF.

The chain combines TRBV28 with TRBJ2-1, with no clear D. In germline, CDR1 is MDHEN, CDR2 SYDVKM. The CDR3 has 16 amino acids. V was pared by 5 bases and J by 2 bases, with 16 bases between. The CDR3 loop reads CASSVPGRPPYNEQFF. The DNA of the CDR3 is TGTGCCAGCAGTGTCCCGGGTCGACCTCCCTACAATGAGCAGTTCTTC.

This clone was observed a single time. The chain carries TRBV30 and TRBJ1-2; 8 nucleotides align to TRBD1. CDR3 length: 13 amino acids. V lost 7 bases and J lost 8; bases outside the gene matches: 12. Germline V gives CDR1 GTSNPN, CDR2 SVGIG (reference sequence). CDR3 in DNA: TGTGCCTTCTACAGGGGGACGTCGGTCGGCTACACCTTC. This codes for CAFYRGTSVGYTF.

This chain joins TRBV28 and TRBJ1-1; D perhaps matches TRBD1 (6 bases). CDR3 size: 12 residues. CDR1 is MDHEN and CDR2 is SYDVKM in the germline V gene. Deletions cut 10 bases from V and 6 bases from J, with 15 bases between. The CDR3 here is CATWTEVAEAFF. CDR3 coding DNA: TGTGCCACCTGGACAGAGGTCGCTGAAGCTTTCTTT.

As DNA, the CDR3 is TGTGCCAGCAGCCGAGGCCCGGGAGGGGGGGATGAGCAGTTCTTC. It codes for CASSRGPGGGDEQFF. The gene calls are TRBV11-2 and TRBJ2-1, with TRBD2 identical over 8 bases. CDR1 SGHAT and CDR2 FQNNGV come from the germline V gene. The CDR3 totals 15 residues. V was clipped by 5 bases and J by 8 bases; unmatched bases: 11. The complete variable domain, with remaining parts taken from reference TRBV11-2 and TRBJ2-1, reads EAGVAQSPRYKIIEKRQSVAFWCNPISGHATLYWYQQILGQGPKLLIQFQNNGVVDDSQLPKDRFSAERLKGVDSTLKIQPAKLEDSAVYLCASSRGPGGGDEQFFGPGTRLTVL.

The chain joins TRBV5-1 to TRBJ2-7; tentatively, D is TRBD1 (6 bases). This CDR3 is built from 15 residues. Between the trimmed V and J ends, which lost 0 bases and 3 bases, there was a span of 13 bases. Per the germline V gene, CDR1 is SGHRS and CDR2 is YFSETQ. The CDR3 loop reads CASSLDQGSLYEQYF. CDR3 sequence (DNA): TGCGCCAGCAGCTTGGATCAGGGGAGCCTCTACGAGCAGTACTTC. Together with reference TRBV5-1 and TRBJ2-7, the CDR3 gives the full variable domain: KAGVTQTPRYLIKTRGQQVTLSCSPISGHRSVSWYQQTPGQGLQFLFEYFSETQRNKGNFPGRFSGRQFSNSRSEMNVSTLELGDSALYLCASSLDQGSLYEQYFGPGTRLTVT.

The chain is built from TRBV13 and TRBJ1-3; D not resolved. Per the germline V gene, CDR1 is PRHDT and CDR2 is FYEKMQ (reference sequence). This CDR3 is built from 16 residues. Between the trimmed V and J ends, which lost 5 bases and 2 bases, there was a span of 16 bases. CDR3 sequence reads: CASSPSSQQPGNTIYF. In nucleotides, the CDR3 is TGTGCCAGCAGCCCCTCGTCCCAACAACCTGGAAACACCATATATTTT.

CDR3 sequence reads: CASTVGETVIGGYTF. CDR3 nucleotides: TGTGCCAGCACCGTTGGGGAGACGGTCATTGGTGGCTACACCTTC. The gene calls are TRBV28 and TRBJ1-2; D is unclear. In germline, CDR1 is MDHEN, CDR2 SYDVKM. The germline V and J ends were trimmed by 7 bases and 7 bases, with 22 bases remaining between them. The CDR3 consists of 15 residues.

The CDR3 nucleotides read TGTGCCACCAGCAGAGAATGGGTGGGACAGGGGACAGATACGCAGTATTTT. Translation: CATSREWVGQGTDTQYF. The V and J genes are TRBV15 and TRBJ2-3; TRBD1 matches 10 bases. Germline CDR1 reads LNHNV; CDR2 reads YYDKDF (reference sequence). Trimming at V came to 0 bases and at J to 3 bases, leaving 6 bases not matched to a gene. The length of the CDR3 is 17 residues.

CDR3 residues: CASSQQGASDYTF. The CDR3, as DNA: TGTGCCAGCTCACAACAGGGGGCGAGCGACTACACCTTC. V and J are TRBV18 and TRBJ1-2; 9 bases match TRBD1. The V gene end was trimmed by 4 bases and the J gene end by 10 bases; junction bases not matched to a gene: 7. The germline V gene encodes CDR1 KGHSH and CDR2 LQKENI. The CDR3 has 13 amino acids.

V is TRBV10-3 and J is TRBJ1-5, with 8 bases aligning to TRBD1. Germline assignment: CDR1 ENHRY and CDR2 SYGVKD. The CDR3 contains 18 residues. After removal of 10 bases from V and 0 bases from J, the junction contained 17 bases not matched to a gene. CDR3 in DNA: TGTGCCACCGGATCCGGGACAGGCACTTCAAATAGCAATCAGCCCCAGCATTTT. Its protein product is CATGSGTGTSNSNQPQHF.

The table lists this clone with a few counts. The chain combines TRBV7-3 with TRBJ1-5; perhaps TRBD1 as D (6 bases). V was pared by 3 bases and J by 4 bases, with 10 bases between. CDR3 length: 14 amino acids. Germline values: CDR1 SGHTA, CDR2 FQGTGA. The CDR3 sequence: CASSLEGGNQPQHF. The DNA for the CDR3 is TGTGCCAGCAGCTTGGAAGGGGGAAATCAGCCCCAGCATTTT. Full variable domain (outside the CDR3, taken from reference TRBV7-3 and TRBJ1-5): GAGVSQTPSNKVTEKGKYVELRCDPISGHTALYWYRQSLGQGPEFLIYFQGTGAADDSGLPNDRFFAVRPEGSVSTLKIQRTERGDSAVYLCASSLEGGNQPQHFGDGTRLSIL.

V and J are TRBV19 and TRBJ1-1; a weak D match, TRBD1 (6 bases). This CDR3 is built from 15 residues. Germline assignment: CDR1 LNHDA and CDR2 SQIVND (reference sequence). V lost 4 bases to trimming and J lost 10 bases, with 22 bases between them. The CDR3 is CASSTDLGRDKTAFF. In nucleotides, the CDR3 is TGTGCCAGTAGTACTGACCTTGGCAGGGACAAGACAGCTTTCTTT.

This clone was recorded only once. V and J are TRBV6-5 and TRBJ1-1; a weak D match, TRBD1 (5 bases). Per germline, CDR1 MNHEY and CDR2 SVGAGI. The CDR3 is made up of 14 amino acids. Trimming took off 6 bases at V and 1 base at J, with 12 bases between the two ends. Here the CDR3 reads CASSAGWGNTEAFF. CDR3 DNA sequence: TGTGCCAGCAGCGCAGGGTGGGGGAACACTGAAGCTTTCTTT.

The chain recombines TRBV7-2 with TRBJ1-2, with D hard to call. The CDR3 runs 16 residues. Deletions cut 5 bases from V and 1 base from J, with 17 bases between. CDR1 SGHTA and CDR2 FQGNSA come from the germline V gene. The CDR3 reads CASSQSILSVNYGYTF. The CDR3 DNA reads as TGTGCCAGCAGCCAAAGTATTTTATCGGTTAACTATGGCTACACCTTC. Combining the CDR3 with reference TRBV7-2 and TRBJ1-2 gives the whole variable domain GAGVSQSPSNKVTEKGKDVELRCDPISGHTALYWYRQSLGQGLEFLIYFQGNSAPDKSGLPSDRFSAERTGGSVSTLTIQRTQQEDSAVYLCASSQSILSVNYGYTFGSGTRLTVV.

The rearrangement links TRBV4-2 to TRBJ1-4; D perhaps matches TRBD1 (6 bases). The germline gives CDR1 LGHNA, CDR2 YNFKEQ. The CDR3 totals 12 residues. Trimming stripped 8 bases from V and 8 bases from J, with 12 bases between. The CDR3 is CASAGVPEKLFF. In DNA form, the CDR3 reads TGTGCCAGCGCAGGGGTCCCCGAAAAACTGTTTTTT.

The chain employs TRBV28 and TRBJ1-3; maybe TRBD1 (5 bases). The CDR3 covers 17 residues. Per the germline V gene, CDR1 is MDHEN and CDR2 is SYDVKM. V shed 5 bases and J shed 2 bases, with 19 bases lying between them. CDR3 loop: CASSIILKRGAGNTIYF. DNA of the CDR3: TGTGCCAGCAGTATAATACTGAAACGGGGGGCTGGAAACACCATATATTTT.

The rearrangement uses TRBV11-2 and TRBJ2-2; 14 bases match TRBD2. The CDR3 runs to 19 residues. CDR1 and CDR2 (germline): SGHAT, FQNNGV. V lost 8 bases and J lost 1; bases outside the gene matches: 12. The CDR3 spells CASLRLFGTSGRNTGELFF. DNA for the CDR3: TGTGCCAGCTTACGGCTGTTCGGGACTAGCGGGAGGAACACCGGGGAGCTGTTTTTT.

This clone was seen a handful of times. The chain employs TRBV7-9 and TRBJ2-2; TRBD1 matches at 10 bases. The germline CDR1 and CDR2 sequences are SEHNR and FQNEAQ (reference sequence). This CDR3 is 16 amino acids long. V dropped 1 base and J dropped 3; count of bases not matched to a gene: 2. The chain's CDR3 is CASSLGQGADTGELFF. The CDR3 DNA reads as TGTGCCAGCAGCTTAGGACAGGGGGCCGACACCGGGGAGCTGTTTTTT.

As to this clone: The sample holds other DNA sequences that translate to the same CDR3. The V and J genes are TRBV7-2 and TRBJ2-7; TRBD2 aligns across 9 bases. The CDR3 is 14 residues long. V shed 1 base and J 2 bases; nucleotides not matched to a gene: 0. CDR1 and CDR2 from the germline V gene are SGHTA and FQGNSA. The CDR3 sequence: CASSLGGRAYEQYF. The DNA for the CDR3 is TGTGCCAGCAGCTTAGGCGGGAGGGCCTACGAGCAGTACTTC. Full variable domain (outside the CDR3, taken from reference TRBV7-2 and TRBJ2-7): GAGVSQSPSNKVTEKGKDVELRCDPISGHTALYWYRQSLGQGLEFLIYFQGNSAPDKSGLPSDRFSAERTGGSVSTLTIQRTQQEDSAVYLCASSLGGRAYEQYFGPGTRLTVT.

J is TRBJ2-4 and V is TRBV19; 10 bases match TRBD1. Trimming removed 6 bases from V and 2 bases from J; junction bases left unmatched: 7. Per the germline V gene, CDR1 is LNHDA and CDR2 is SQIVND (reference sequence). The CDR3 is 16 residues long. The CDR3 DNA follows: TGTGCCAGTAGCCGGCGGGGACAGGGGACCAAAAACATTCAGTACTTC. Encoded protein: CASSRRGQGTKNIQYF.